The 30 T cell receptor beta chains below were found in one sample sequenced in a study of blood T cells in healthy people across ages. Then a second PCR, running roughly 7 to 12 cycles, was carried out with a sample-barcoded 5' primer and a J-beta primer mix. TCRdb reprocessed the 5' RACE reads via MiXCR and lists one record per CDR3 protein. The sample carries around 650,000 distinct CDR3 sequences, roughly 43% recorded once. What was sequenced was blood. Source of these receptors: a man older than 75 in good health.

The count of this clonotype is one. DNA for the CDR3: TGTGCCAGCAGCCCCACTAGCGGAGTCAAAGATGAGCAGTACTTC. Its translation is CASSPTSGVKDEQYF. The V call is TRBV7-3, the J call TRBJ2-1, with TRBD2 matching over 8 bases. The J call is in doubt because the DNA end fits TRBJ2-7 better. There are 15 residues in the CDR3. CDR1 SGHTA and CDR2 FQGTGA come from the germline V gene.

The gene calls are TRBV20-1 and TRBJ2-5; D unresolved. CDR1 and CDR2 from the germline V gene are DFQATT and SNEGSKA (reference sequence). The CDR3 has 13 amino acids. V was cut by 5 bases and J by 7 bases, with 17 bases left in between. For the CDR3, the DNA is TGCAGTGCTGGACCTCATCCCAAAGGGACCCAGTACTTC. Translating gives CSAGPHPKGTQYF.

This clonotype was found a few times. V gene TRBV28 combines with J gene TRBJ2-4, with a tentative D call TRBD2 (6 bases). The J call may be faulty, since TRBJ2-7 better matches the DNA end. Germline lookup yields CDR1 MDHEN and CDR2 SYDVKM. CDR3 length: 15 amino acids. The CDR3: CASSLLSGNVHEQYF. Written as DNA, the CDR3 is TGTGCCAGCAGTCTCCTTAGCGGTAATGTCCACGAGCAGTACTTC.

CDR3 loop: CSARASKIKLAGREQYF. CDR3 in DNA: TGCAGTGCTAGAGCGTCGAAGATTAAACTAGCGGGTCGGGAGCAGTACTTC. V is TRBV20-1 and J is TRBJ2-7, with 9 bases that match TRBD2. Losses at the gene ends were 1 base for V and 7 bases for J; bases not matched to a gene: 17. In germline, CDR1 is DFQATT, CDR2 SNEGSKA (reference sequence). The CDR3 has 17 residues.

The sample holds a few counts of this clonotype. The chain joins TRBV7-2 to TRBJ2-5, with a weak D call TRBD1 (6 bases). The CDR3 is 15 amino acids. Germline-derived CDR1 and CDR2 are SGHTA and FQGNSA. Trimming stripped 6 bases from V and 5 bases from J, with 19 bases between. CDR3 coding DNA: TGTGCCAGCAGGTTCGACAGGCGAGGGCATGAGACCCAGTACTTC. Protein product: CASRFDRRGHETQYF.

The V and J genes are TRBV7-2 and TRBJ2-1, with 10 nucleotides matching TRBD2. The DNA matches TRBJ2-7 better at its end, which makes the J call doubtful. The CDR3 covers 15 residues. Germline V lookup: CDR1 SGHTA, CDR2 FQGNSA. CDR3 loop: CASSLKAGGRNEQYF. In DNA form, the CDR3 reads TGTGCCAGCAGCTTAAAAGCGGGAGGGCGCAATGAGCAGTACTTC.

The gene calls are TRBV6-5 and TRBJ2-3; D uncertain. The V and J ends lost 4 bases and 4 bases respectively, with 15 bases between them. The CDR3 is 15 amino acids. Germline lookup yields CDR1 MNHEY and CDR2 SVGAGI. The DNA of the CDR3 is TGTGCCAGCAGTTCCGGTAACGTTCCTGCAGATACGCAGTATTTT. It is translated as CASSSGNVPADTQYF.

The V and J genes are TRBV27 and TRBJ1-6; 7 bases map to TRBD1. V lost 10 bases, J lost 7 bases, and 10 bases stayed unmatched. The CDR3 is made up of 14 amino acids. Germline values: CDR1 MNHEY, CDR2 SMNVEV (reference sequence). CDR3 nucleotides: TGTGCCATCAGCCGGACAGGACCCAATTCACCCCTCCACTTT. It is translated as CAISRTGPNSPLHF.

This clonotype was counted only a few times. The rearrangement joins TRBV5-1 to TRBJ2-3; tentatively, D is TRBD1 (5 bases). V lost 4 bases, J lost 7 bases, and 16 bases lay in between. Germline V gene sequence: CDR1 SGHRS, CDR2 YFSETQ. This CDR3 contains 14 residues. The CDR3 here is CASSPTIQGNTQYF. CDR3 DNA sequence: TGCGCCAGCAGCCCGACGATTCAGGGTAATACGCAGTATTTT. Drawing the rest from reference TRBV5-1 and TRBJ2-3, the complete variable domain is KAGVTQTPRYLIKTRGQQVTLSCSPISGHRSVSWYQQTPGQGLQFLFEYFSETQRNKGNFPGRFSGRQFSNSRSEMNVSTLELGDSALYLCASSPTIQGNTQYFGPGTRLTVL.

The rearrangement joins TRBV15 to TRBJ2-3; 10 bases fit TRBD2. The trim removed 3 bases at V and 4 bases at J, leaving 7 bases unmatched. Germline V gives CDR1 LNHNV, CDR2 YYDKDF (reference sequence). This CDR3 contains 16 residues. The CDR3, as DNA: TGTGCCACCAGCAGCCCCCCAGCGGGGGGGTCAGATACGCAGTATTTT. This gives the protein CATSSPPAGGSDTQYF.

A remark on this clonotype: The junction and the germline gene differ at one end; a read error may be behind it. The chain is built from TRBV28 and TRBJ2-1; D ambiguous. Germline assignment: CDR1 MDHEN and CDR2 SYDVKM. There are 14 residues in the CDR3. The CDR3 is CASSLSAEYSEQFF. The CDR3 DNA reads TGTGCCAGCAGTTTATCGGCCGAGTACAGTGAGCAGTTCTTC.

The V and J genes are TRBV12-3 or TRBV12-4 and TRBJ2-3; D remains ambiguous. V lost 6 bases and J 0 bases, leaving 13 bases between the germline ends. This CDR3 comprises 15 residues. CDR3 nucleotides: TGTGCCAGCAGCCCCCCCGTGGGTAGCACAGATACGCAGTATTTT. Translated, it gives CASSPPVGSTDTQYF.

The chain recombines TRBV7-2 with TRBJ1-4, with D perhaps matching TRBD1 (5 bases). CDR3 length equals 14 residues. Trimming shortened V by 2 bases and J by 7 bases, and 11 bases separated the two germline ends. Looked up from germline, CDR1 is SGHTA and CDR2 is FQGNSA. The CDR3 reads CASSLYGTGEKLFF. In DNA, the CDR3 is TGTGCCAGCAGCTTATACGGGACTGGTGAAAAACTGTTTTTT.

This sequence joins TRBV18 and TRBJ1-1; no reliable D call. The CDR3 covers 12 residues. Germline V CDR1 and CDR2: KGHSH, LQKENI. V shed 5 bases and J shed 8 bases, with 12 bases lying between them. The CDR3, as DNA: TGTGCCAGCTCATCCTCCGGGAGAGAAGCTTTCTTT. It codes for CASSSSGREAFF. Full variable domain (remainder filled in from reference TRBV18 and TRBJ1-1): NAGVMQNPRHLVRRRGQEARLRCSPMKGHSHVYWYRQLPEEGLKFMVYLQKENIIDESGMPKERFSAEFPKEGPSILRIQQVVRGDSAAYFCASSSSGREAFFGQGTRLTVV.

The chain links TRBV14 to TRBJ2-1; possibly TRBD1 or TRBD2 for D (5 bases each). The length of the CDR3 is 16 residues. From germline, CDR1 is SGHDN and CDR2 FVKESK. Between the trimmed V and J ends, which lost 0 bases and 0 bases, there was a span of 9 bases. CDR3 bases: TGTGCCAGCAGCCAAGATAAGGGGAGCTCCTACAATGAGCAGTTCTTC. Residues: CASSQDKGSSYNEQFF.

This clonotype was found a few times. The V and J genes are TRBV5-1 and TRBJ2-7; perhaps TRBD2 as D (6 bases). The CDR3 extends over 14 amino acids. CDR1 SGHRS and CDR2 YFSETQ come from the germline V gene. V gave up 0 bases and J gave up 3 bases, with 10 bases separating them. The CDR3 loop reads CASSLVGTFYEQYF. CDR3 nucleotide sequence: TGCGCCAGCAGCTTGGTTGGGACTTTCTACGAGCAGTACTTC.

The V and J genes are TRBV4-2 and TRBJ2-7; TRBD1 aligns across 7 bases. Germline V gene lookup returns CDR1 LGHNA and CDR2 YNFKEQ. The trim removed 1 base at V and 4 bases at J, leaving 7 bases unmatched. The CDR3 is 15 amino acids. CDR3 in DNA: TGTGCCAGCAGCCAAGTGGTAGGGGGCCAATACGAGCAGTACTTC. This translates into CASSQVVGGQYEQYF.

The chain links TRBV7-2 to TRBJ2-1; 12 nucleotides agree with TRBD2. The CDR3 totals 17 residues. V dropped 5 bases and J dropped 6; count of bases not matched to a gene: 11. Germline assignment: CDR1 SGHTA and CDR2 FQGNSA. CDR3 coding DNA: TGTGCCAGCAGCCCCTTTGCTAGCGGGAGGGGATCCAATGAGCAGTTCTTC. This translates into CASSPFASGRGSNEQFF.

Comment on this clonotype: Being one base from a much bigger clone, this may be a read error. The chain has TRBV6-2 or TRBV6-3 and TRBJ2-4; 7 bases match TRBD2. The CDR3 has 16 residues. The junction had 17 bases not matched to a gene; V was cut back by 6 bases and J by 9 bases. Germline values: CDR1 MNHEY, CDR2 SVGEGT. This chain's CDR3 is CASSPDARDYLSIQYF. The CDR3 DNA reads as TGTGCCAGCAGCCCCGATGCCCGGGACTACCTAAGCATTCAGTACTTC.

The chain combines TRBV3-1 with TRBJ2-3; 9 bases agree with TRBD1. The CDR3 consists of 18 residues. V lost 4 bases to trimming and J lost 3 bases; unmatched junction nucleotides: 14. Germline assignment: CDR1 LGHDT and CDR2 YNNKEL (reference sequence). CDR3 sequence (DNA): TGTGCCAGCAGCCTCGGAGCCGGGACAGGGATCAGTACAGATACGCAGTATTTT. Translating it yields CASSLGAGTGISTDTQYF.

This clonotype was picked up a small number of times. A junction boundary mismatches the germline segment, possibly from a read error. The chain is built from TRBV10-3 and TRBJ1-1; D is possibly TRBD1 (5 bases). The CDR3 length is 15 residues. Germline CDR1 reads ENHRY; CDR2 reads SYGVKD. DNA of the CDR3: TGTGCTATCATGTCATCTAGGCAGGGATGGACTGAAGCTTTCTTT. Its protein is CAIMSSRQGWTEAFF.

CDR3 nucleotide sequence: TGCAGTGCTAGTGGGACAGGGCCGGGAATAAACCTAGCGGGAGGGCCAGATGAGCAGTACTTC. Amino acids: CSASGTGPGINLAGGPDEQYF. This chain joins TRBV20-1 and TRBJ2-7, with 12 bases fitting TRBD2. With 3 bases clipped from V and 7 bases from J, the junction kept 28 bases outside the gene matches. Germline assignment: CDR1 DFQATT and CDR2 SNEGSKA (reference sequence). The CDR3 covers 21 residues.

The rearrangement uses TRBV5-1 and TRBJ1-1; unclear D gene. The CDR3 covers 15 residues. V shed 1 base and J shed 4 bases, with 14 bases lying between them. Per the germline V gene, CDR1 is SGHRS and CDR2 is YFSETQ. The CDR3 nucleotides are TGCGCCAGCAGCTTGAGTTTTAGCGCTAGCACTGAAGCTTTCTTT. Its translation: CASSLSFSASTEAFF.

A few counts support this clonotype. The chain recombines TRBV5-6 with TRBJ2-7; D is possibly TRBD1 (5 bases). V was cut by 4 bases and J by 3 bases, with 11 bases left in between. This CDR3 contains 13 residues. Germline values: CDR1 SGHDT, CDR2 YYEEEE. The CDR3, as DNA: TGTGCCAGCAGCCACGACAGAAACTACGAGCAGTACTTC. Translation gives CASSHDRNYEQYF.

There are many counts of this clonotype. The chain employs TRBV29-1 and TRBJ2-7; 8 positions match TRBD1. Germline CDR1 reads SQVTM; CDR2 reads ANQGSEA. The CDR3 contains 12 residues. The junction had 4 bases not matched to a gene; V was cut back by 2 bases and J by 7 bases. The CDR3 here is CSVEQGAREQYF. The CDR3 DNA sequence: TGCAGCGTTGAACAGGGGGCGAGGGAGCAGTACTTC.

The rearrangement uses TRBV6-4 and TRBJ1-1, with unresolved D. CDR3 size: 15 residues. Germline V gene data show CDR1 as MRHNA and CDR2 as SNTAGT. V gave up 0 bases and J gave up 5 bases, with 13 bases separating them. The CDR3 protein is CASSDSRRGRTEAFF. CDR3 sequence (DNA): TGTGCCAGCAGTGACTCGAGGCGGGGAAGGACTGAAGCTTTCTTT.

In its sample, this clonotype was seen many times. The V and J genes are TRBV29-1 and TRBJ2-1, with D perhaps being TRBD1 or TRBD2 (5 bases each). The CDR3 extends over 14 amino acids. Trimming removed 4 bases from V and 3 bases from J, with 13 bases in between. Germline CDR1 is SQVTM and CDR2 is ANQGSEA. CDR3 protein: CSVAVGTFYNEQFF. DNA for the CDR3: TGCAGCGTTGCCGTGGGGACCTTCTACAATGAGCAGTTCTTC.

This clonotype was recorded a few times. The CDR3 coding sequence is TGTGCCAGCACCAAAGGTGGCACGTCCTACGAGCAGTACTTC. It specifies CASTKGGTSYEQYF. The rearrangement links TRBV6-2 or TRBV6-3 to TRBJ2-7; no firm D call. The CDR3 is 14 amino acids. Trimming left V 7 bases short and J 1 base short, with 14 bases between. Germline assignment: CDR1 MNHEY and CDR2 SVGEGT.

This chain connects TRBV28 to TRBJ2-3; perhaps TRBD2 as D (6 bases). Per the germline V gene, CDR1 is MDHEN and CDR2 is SYDVKM. The CDR3 is made up of 14 amino acids. V was clipped by 7 bases and J by 3 bases, with 14 bases between them. The DNA of the CDR3 is TGTGCCAGCATGGGCGGGATAGGAACAGATACGCAGTATTTT. Protein sequence: CASMGGIGTDTQYF.

The sample holds a few counts of this clonotype. V is TRBV4-2 and J is TRBJ2-3, with 11 bases matching TRBD2. The J segment lost 6 bases and the V segment lost 0 bases, leaving 5 bases of the junction unmatched. This CDR3 has 16 amino acids. The germline gives CDR1 LGHNA, CDR2 YNFKEQ. CDR3 DNA sequence: TGTGCCAGCAGCCAAGATCCGACTAGCGGGGTGGATACGCAGTATTTT. This translates into CASSQDPTSGVDTQYF.